Sequencing of this TCR beta chain was carried out in a study of blood T cells in healthy people across ages. Findings of the study overall: Significant beta diversity loss was already apparent by age approximately 38, declining roughly linearly.

Next came a second PCR, run for about 6 to 12 cycles, which used a sample-barcoded 5' primer along with a J-beta primer mix. A template-switch adaptor with 12 random nucleotides tagged each cDNA molecule. MiXCR was run by TCRdb on the 5' RACE reads, yielding one entry per CDR3 protein. This table has 1.5 million or so distinct CDR3 sequences, about 43% appearing once. This CDR3 contains 13 residues. Germline V gives CDR1 GTSNPN, CDR2 SVGIG (reference sequence). With 8 bases clipped from V and 7 bases from J, the junction kept 11 bases outside the gene matches. As for this clonotype: Its matching antigen is unknown.

The TCR comes from a woman between 18 and 30 years old in good health. The chain uses TRBV30 and TRBJ2-1; 7 bases match TRBD2. The sample comprised blood. The CDR3 DNA reads TGTGCCCCTGCGGGCGGGGGTAAGAATGAGCAGTTCTTC. Translated, it gives CAPAGGGKNEQFF.